The 4 T cell receptor beta chains presented below share a single source sample, sequenced in a study of blood T cell repertoires in COVID-19. TCRdb's copy holds only in-frame clones and misses some; the assay was immunoSEQ multiplex PCR. The table has roughly 150,000 clones, under 90% seen once. The sample consisted of peripheral blood. These receptors all come from a human donor in a cohort sampled during active COVID-19.

In its sample, this clone was seen a few times. The DNA of the CDR3 is TGCGCCAGCAATCGGCCGGACAGCGGAAGCTCCTATAATTCACCCCTCCACTTT. Amino acids: CASNRPDSGSSYNSPLHF. The chain combines TRBV23-1 with TRBJ1-6, with D tentatively TRBD1 (6 bases). TRBV23-1 is labeled an ORF, and its function is uncertain. The germline V and J ends were trimmed by 7 bases and 0 bases, with 19 bases remaining between them. The CDR3 totals 18 residues.

The count of this clone is one. The gene calls are TRBV5-1 and TRBJ2-5, with 10 positions matching TRBD1. The CDR3 contains 14 residues. Germline V CDR1 and CDR2: SGHRS, YFSETQ. Losses at the gene ends were 4 bases for V and 5 bases for J; bases not matched to a gene: 5. The CDR3 region is CASSPTGGGETQYF. The DNA for the CDR3 is TGCGCCAGCAGCCCGACAGGGGGCGGGGAGACCCAGTACTTC.

The chain joins TRBV30 to TRBJ1-3, with D maybe TRBD1 (6 bases). Trimming took 3 bases from V and 0 from J, leaving 12 bases between them. There are 15 residues in the CDR3. Germline CDR1 GTSNPN, CDR2 SVGIG (reference sequence). The CDR3 DNA sequence: TGTGCCTGGAGCAGGGGATTTACCTCTGGAAACACCATATATTTT. It encodes CAWSRGFTSGNTIYF.

For the CDR3, the DNA is TGTGCCAGCAGTTTTGCGGGTTATGAGCAGTTCTTC. This translates into CASSFAGYEQFF. The chain carries TRBV12-3 or TRBV12-4 and TRBJ2-1, with a weak D call TRBD2 (5 bases). This CDR3 region has 12 residues. The V gene lost 3 bases and the J gene lost 8 bases, with 8 bases spanning the gap.